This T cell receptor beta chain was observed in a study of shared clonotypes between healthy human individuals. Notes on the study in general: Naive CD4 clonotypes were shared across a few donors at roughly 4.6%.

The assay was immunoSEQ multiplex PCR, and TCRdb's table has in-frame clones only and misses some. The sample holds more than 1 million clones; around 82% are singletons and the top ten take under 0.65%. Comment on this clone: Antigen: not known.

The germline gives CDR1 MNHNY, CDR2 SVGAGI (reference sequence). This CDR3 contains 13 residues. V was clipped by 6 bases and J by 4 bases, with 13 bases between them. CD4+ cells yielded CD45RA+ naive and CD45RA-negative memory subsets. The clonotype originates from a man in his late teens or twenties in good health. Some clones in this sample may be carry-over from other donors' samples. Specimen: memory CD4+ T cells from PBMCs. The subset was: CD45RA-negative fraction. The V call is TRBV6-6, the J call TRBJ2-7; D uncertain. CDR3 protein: CASSPPNLYEQYF. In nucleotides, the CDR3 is TGTGCCAGCAGCCCCCCGAACCTGTACGAGCAGTACTTC.